This entry is about one T cell receptor (beta chain). This clonotype has at least ten counts. This receptor's antigen is unknown. Per-nucleotide qualities are absent, and no much larger clonotype sits a single base away. Receptor amplification or capture employed PCR. The listed sequencing device is Illumina HiSeq 2500. To normalize quantification of the TCRbeta repertoire, the TCR libraries were built with molecular barcoding that relied on unique molecular identifiers. TCRdb passed the public sequencing reads through fastp at Q25 and MiXCR, retaining productive beta sequences. Duplicate CDR3 protein sequences are folded into a single record with the most common DNA and genes. The sample table contains 200,000 to 250,000 distinct CDR3 sequences; only one count was recorded for 24% of them. The ten largest make up about 4.8% of the sample. The CDR3 measures 14 amino acids from cysteine to phenylalanine. Of all the DNA, just the CDR3 is kept, 42 bases in frame from base 1. Based on the germline V gene, the CDR1 and CDR2 sequences are SQVTM and ANQGSEA. At the junction V is shortened by 5 bases and J by 5 bases; bases outside the gene matches: 8.

The data were taken from a study of T-cell reconstitution after alpha-beta-depleted transplantation in children listed by TCRdb under 2016. Notes on the research overall: T-cell immune reconstitution after TCRalphabeta/CD19-depleted allogeneic hematopoietic cell transplantation in children was quantitatively tracked in the study by means of TCR repertoire profiling.

What the work shows at the level of the full study, not this receptor alone: Apparently early alphabetaT-cell count recovery about two months after transplant reportedly relied on only several hundred rapidly expanded clones derived from non-depleted graft cells. In some patients, the high TCRbeta diversity seen at day 60 was put down to recipient T cells and intrathymic progenitors that had survived conditioning. The frequencies of hyperexpanded clones fell over the following months, and after one year, T-cell counts and TCRbeta diversity were mostly attributed to newly produced T cells.

The treatment or condition tag for this specimen amounts to: allogeneic hematopoietic cell transplantation with graft depleted of TCRalphabeta T cells and CD19 B cells. The transplant recipients were children given TCRalphabeta/CD19-depleted allogeneic hematopoietic cell grafts. The sequences come from PBMCs, mostly from graft donor cells, collected 360 days after TCRalphabeta/CD19-depleted stem cell transplant. The chain is made from TRBV29-1 and TRBJ2-2; 7 bases in between match TRBD2. The sequence derives from a female patient younger than 10 who had a stem cell transplant for congenital amegakaryocytic thrombocytopenia, so the T cells may come from the graft donor. The nucleotide sequence is TGCAGCGTTCTGCGGGGGAAATCGACCGGGGAGCTGTTTTTT. Protein translation: CSVLRGKSTGELFF.